This T cell receptor beta chain was observed in a study of cytomegalovirus exposure and HLA in healthy donors (dated by TCRdb to the late 2010s). Notes on the research overall: An earlier analysis of approximately 640 of the donors reported 250 to 300 Gb of sequence data and roughly 110 million unique TCR beta sequences from 150 million to 200 million T cells. The number of typed donors differed by locus: about 620-630 for A, B, C, DRB1 and DQB1; approximately 540 for DQA1; 606 for DPA1; and approximately 450 for DPB1. In a later genetic analysis, genome-wide SNP genotypes for about three fifths of the 666 donors were used, and that subset was treated as a discovery cohort. All discovery cohort repertoires had been generated on a single sequencing platform. The study profiled the T cell repertoires of more than 500 subjects by immunosequencing and related them to cytomegalovirus serostatus. Along with the approximately 650-subject first cohort, a separate validation cohort of around 110 different subjects was used. Donor age, sex, ethnicity and CMV serostatus were compiled alongside the repertoire data. An early release covering about 600 HLA-typed donors comprised about 300 gigabases of sequencing data and about 90 million unique TCR sequences. In the later analysis, no new phenotypic data were used to find candidate immune exposures; instead, reliance was placed on TCR beta sequences and their occurrence across donors. Among the roughly 410 genotyped donors, under 90% belonged to the genetic ancestry cluster associated with self-reported Caucasian donors. To predict cytomegalovirus infection status, the study brought together high-throughput TCR immunosequencing, statistical association of individual TCRs with disease status, and machine learning. In an earlier analysis of around 540 of the donors, high-throughput TCR beta sequencing was used to judge whether each TCR beta V gene segment behaved as functional or pseudogenic. The study aimed to test whether cataloging public T cell receptors could reveal signatures of past pathogen exposure. To study patterns of TCR occurrence, a later analysis re-analyzed previously published TCR beta repertoires from several hundred donors and added high-resolution HLA genotyping. Among some 400 genotyped donors of the cohort, an average of roughly 240,000 unique TCR beta nucleotide sequences were sequenced per donor, roughly 20% of them non-productive. HLA typing covered class I and class II loci at four-digit resolution. Roughly 5 DR-DQ haplotypes were handled as single units for association and clustering, since linkage in the cohort was strong. Summary of the overall study and its limitations: The presence/absence analyses assumed that sequencing depth was roughly uniform across donors, and that assumption may not be true. The cohort was sequenced for TCR beta chains only, and without alpha or paired-chain data the features that could be detected were limited. A further reported finding was that TCR beta sequences accurately predicted the HLA-A and HLA-B alleles for most subjects in the first cohort. Cytomegalovirus status was reported to be diagnosed by the classifier with high specificity and sensitivity in both the original and validation cohorts. Immune exposure information for the cohort was limited to CMV serostatus. A later analysis found that TCR association rates varied across HLA loci, with DRB1 alleles showing the most associated TCRs and HLA-C alleles the fewest. It was suggested by the authors that the approach could potentially be generalized to other disease states and immunological phenotypes. While some public TCRs were present in many individuals, most TCR sequences turned up only very rarely across donors. An association between a missense DCLRE1C variant and V-gene and J-gene trimming of TCR beta chains was found in a later genetic analysis and replicated in an independent cohort. Linkage disequilibrium might explain the correlated functional status among segregating V segments, but an unknown experimental factor could not be ruled out. Some IMGT-functional V segments, including TRBV6-2 and TRBV6-3, could not be told apart with the 87-base-pair reads, so those segments were excluded. Most CMV-associated TCR beta chains appeared to be HLA-restricted in a later analysis, and the HLA associations seemed to be driven largely by CMV exposure. In an earlier analysis of some 640 of the donors, most TCR beta V segments were observed in productive rearrangements about 90% or about 30% of the time, broadly matching IMGT annotations. According to a later genetic analysis, donors in an Asian-associated ancestry cluster had fewer N-insertions in productive TCRs than the roughly 700-donor mean. When HLA alleles, especially DR and DQ, strongly co-occurred, attributing TCR associations to individual alleles was difficult. Seventeen rarely observed V segments, including chromosome 9 orphons, were excluded from the earlier analysis of several hundred of the donors because counts were too low. According to a later analysis, parvovirus B19, influenza, CMV and Epstein-Barr virus appeared linked to several top co-occurrence clusters. In vitro tests confirmed that a few of the cytomegalovirus-associated TCR beta chains recognize cytomegalovirus antigens. A cluster of highly shared sequence variants was judged likely to be a technical artifact of the sequencing pipeline. Because HLA typing was unavailable for some donors at each locus, only the typed subset was used in association tests. The study gave a list of around 170 TCR beta chains associated with cytomegalovirus. In a later analysis, HLA-associated TCR beta chains showed more clonal expansion and lower generation probabilities than non-associated chains that were equally common. In a later analysis, about 16,000 TCR beta sequences were associated with specific HLA alleles at a false discovery rate of 0.05.

The cysteine opens and the phenylalanine closes a CDR3 of 15 amino acids. Just the 45-base CDR3 DNA is kept, in frame starting at base 1. V has 0 bases trimmed and J has 4 bases trimmed; junction bases matching no gene number 5. CDR1 and CDR2 were assigned from the germline V gene as KGHSH and LQKENI. As to this clone: Which antigen it targets is not known. No per-base quality is available; no much larger clone lies one base away.

Library preparation used the immunoSEQ multiplex PCR assay. For the multiplex PCR, a mixture combining 60 forward primers for TCR Vbeta segments and 13 reverse primers for TCR Jbeta segments was used. Amplification of the CDR3 region of rearranged TCR beta genes was performed with a multiplex PCR assay on genomic DNA. The amplified TCR beta libraries were sequenced on the Illumina HiSeq System as 87-base-pair reads. Per the source publication's procedure: Across the 670 or so repertoires, a later analysis counted around 80 million unique TCR beta chains, around 10 million of which were shared by at least two donors. To remove PCR and sequencing errors, raw reads were error-corrected and collapsed into unique sequences using a nearest-neighbor algorithm that merged closely related sequences. V, D and J gene segments were assigned by aligning CDR3 sequences to IMGT reference sequences. Each retained sequence needed at least a six-nucleotide match to both a V gene segment and a J gene segment. Rearrangements were called productive when the CDR3 lacked stop codons and stayed in frame with V and J; all others were non-productive. Following IMGT convention, CDR3 was defined as the stretch from the second conserved V-encoded cysteine to the conserved J-encoded phenylalanine. The earlier analysis of some 600 of the donors excluded sequences that lacked an unambiguous match to a single V gene segment. In an earlier analysis of around 590 of the donors, a V segment was called functional when productive rearrangements were above 56.7%, and segregating when the standard deviation between donors exceeded 5%. To diagnose cytomegalovirus status from the catalog of TCR beta chain sequences, a statistical classification framework was built. A later analysis assigned V and J genes by comparing TCR nucleotide sequences with IMGT/GENE-DB human TR gene sequences. Using the TCRdist pipeline, a later analysis assigned CDR3 sequences along with most-parsimonious VDJ recombination scenarios. In a later analysis, every TCR beta chain was defined by the combination of its CDR3 amino acid sequence and its V-gene family, and reads without a unique V-gene family were dropped. A later analysis removed 500 to 650 highly shared, low-generation-probability nucleotide sequences to deal with suspected cross-contamination and a sequencing artifact. In a later analysis, a clonal expansion index for each public chain was calculated from normalized within-repertoire ranks of inferred template counts. Generation probabilities in a later analysis came from a VDJ recombination model fitted to out-of-frame rearrangements, and those results were checked against IGoR. A later analysis scored TCR-TCR, TCR-HLA and TCR-CMV co-occurrence with hypergeometric tests, applying a repertoire-size bias correction to TCR pairs. A later analysis estimated false discovery rates by permuting HLA or CMV assignments 20 times. A later analysis grouped co-occurring TCRs with DBSCAN, adding TCRdist sequence similarity when clustering within HLA-allele-positive subsets. Co-occurrence clustering excluded repertoires with fewer than 30,000 or more than 120,000 public chains, plus five with anomalous nucleotide sharing. Held by TCRdb, this immuneACCESS table contains in-frame sequences only and omits some clones. Under half of the omission traces to an unresolved V gene where checked; the cause of the rest is unknown. D and trimming were read from the DNA, whereas the V and J calls and clone size are those reported in that table. This sample comprises about 150,000 clones, around 74% of them detected only once. The top ten clones comprise 1.3% to 1.5% of the sample.

The cohort was made up of around 720 healthy bone marrow donors. All cohort members were sampled while nominally healthy, although unrecorded immune exposures were likely present. The donor tested CMV seronegative and was one of the 352 seronegative cohort members. Every donor gave a peripheral blood sample, and the peripheral blood mononuclear cells from that sample were used for TCR beta sequencing. Genomic DNA extraction from the blood cell samples was performed with the Qiagen DNeasy Blood Extraction Kit. The rearrangement combines TRBV18 with TRBJ2-7, with TRBD2 matching 8 junction bases. The sequence came from a young man in good health and CMV-seronegative. Sequencing input: PBMCs. The DNA sequence is given as TGTGCCAGCTCACCACCGGGACGGGAGGGTTACGAGCAGTACTTC. Its coded protein is CASSPPGREGYEQYF.